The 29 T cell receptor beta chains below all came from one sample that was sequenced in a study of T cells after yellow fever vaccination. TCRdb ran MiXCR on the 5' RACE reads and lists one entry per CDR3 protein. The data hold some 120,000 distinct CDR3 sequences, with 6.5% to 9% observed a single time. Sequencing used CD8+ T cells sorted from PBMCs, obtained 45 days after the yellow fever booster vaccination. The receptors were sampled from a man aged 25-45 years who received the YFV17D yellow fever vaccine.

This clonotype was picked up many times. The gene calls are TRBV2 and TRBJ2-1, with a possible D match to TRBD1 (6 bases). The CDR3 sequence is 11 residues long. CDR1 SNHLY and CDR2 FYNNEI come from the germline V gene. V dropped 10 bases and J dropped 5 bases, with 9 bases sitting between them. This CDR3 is CATYRDNEQFF. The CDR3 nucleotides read TGTGCCACCTACAGGGACAATGAGCAGTTCTTC. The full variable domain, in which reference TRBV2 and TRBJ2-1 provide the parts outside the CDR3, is EPEVTQTPSHQVTQMGQEVILRCVPISNHLYFYWYRQILGQKVEFLVSFYNNEISEKSEIFDDQFSVERPDGSNFTLKIRSTKLEDSAMYFCATYRDNEQFFGPGTRLTVL.

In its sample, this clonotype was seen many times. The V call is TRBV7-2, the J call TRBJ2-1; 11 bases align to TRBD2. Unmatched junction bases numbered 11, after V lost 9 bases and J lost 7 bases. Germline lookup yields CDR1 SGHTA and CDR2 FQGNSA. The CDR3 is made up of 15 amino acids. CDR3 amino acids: CASPLAGGSENEQFF. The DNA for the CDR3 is TGTGCCAGTCCCCTAGCGGGAGGAAGTGAGAATGAGCAGTTCTTC.

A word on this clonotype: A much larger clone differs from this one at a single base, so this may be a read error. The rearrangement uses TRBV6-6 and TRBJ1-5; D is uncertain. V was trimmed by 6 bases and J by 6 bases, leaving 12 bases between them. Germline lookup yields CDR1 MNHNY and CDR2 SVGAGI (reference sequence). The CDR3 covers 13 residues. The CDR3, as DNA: TGTGCCAGCAGCCCCTTAGAGACTCAGCCCCAGCATTTT. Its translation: CASSPLETQPQHF.

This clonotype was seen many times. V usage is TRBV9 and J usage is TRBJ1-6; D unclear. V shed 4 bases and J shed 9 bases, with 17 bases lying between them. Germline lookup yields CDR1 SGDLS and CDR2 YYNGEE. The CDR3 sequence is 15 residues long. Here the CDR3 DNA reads TGTGCCAGCAGCCCAGATGTCCCGGCGGGTTCACCCCTCCACTTT. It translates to CASSPDVPAGSPLHF.

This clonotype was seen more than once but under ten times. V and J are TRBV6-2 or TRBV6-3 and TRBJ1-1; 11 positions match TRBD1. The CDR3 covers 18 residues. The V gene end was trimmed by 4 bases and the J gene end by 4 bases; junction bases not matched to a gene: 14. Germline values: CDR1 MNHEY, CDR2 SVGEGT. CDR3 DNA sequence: TGTGCCAGCAGTTTCAACCCCTCTCACGGGACAGGGGGCACTGAAGCTTTCTTT. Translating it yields CASSFNPSHGTGGTEAFF.

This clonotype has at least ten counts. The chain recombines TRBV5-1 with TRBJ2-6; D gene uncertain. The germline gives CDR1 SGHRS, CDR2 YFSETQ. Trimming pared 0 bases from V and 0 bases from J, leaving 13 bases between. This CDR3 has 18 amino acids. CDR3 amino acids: CASSLDGPASSGANVLTF. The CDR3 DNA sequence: TGCGCCAGCAGCTTGGACGGACCGGCCAGCTCTGGGGCCAACGTCCTGACTTTC.

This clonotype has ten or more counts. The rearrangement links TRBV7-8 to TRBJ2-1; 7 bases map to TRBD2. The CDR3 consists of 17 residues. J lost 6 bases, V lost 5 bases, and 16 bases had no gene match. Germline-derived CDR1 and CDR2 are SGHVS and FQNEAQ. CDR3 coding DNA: TGTGCCAGCAGCGGCATGGGGCGGGAGTCGACTTTCAATGAGCAGTTCTTC. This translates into CASSGMGRESTFNEQFF. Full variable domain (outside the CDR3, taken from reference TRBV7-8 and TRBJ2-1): GAGVSQSPRYKVAKRGQDVALRCDPISGHVSLFWYQQALGQGPEFLTYFQNEAQLDKSGLPSDRFFAERPEGSVSTLKIQRTQQEDSAVYLCASSGMGRESTFNEQFFGPGTRLTVL.

CDR3 coding DNA: TGTGCCTGGAGTGGAGGACTAGCGGGAGCGTGGGATACGCAGTATTTT. This encodes CAWSGGLAGAWDTQYF. The chain uses TRBV30 and TRBJ2-3, with TRBD2 matching over 13 bases. Germline assignment: CDR1 GTSNPN and CDR2 SVGIG (reference sequence). The trim removed 1 base at V and 6 bases at J, leaving 7 bases unmatched. The CDR3 sequence is 16 residues long.

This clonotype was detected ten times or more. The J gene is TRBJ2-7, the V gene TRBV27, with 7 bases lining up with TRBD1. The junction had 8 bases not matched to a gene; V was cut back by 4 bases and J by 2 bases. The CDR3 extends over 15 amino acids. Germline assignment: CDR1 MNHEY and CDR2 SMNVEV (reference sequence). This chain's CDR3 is CASSSDRTPPYEQYF. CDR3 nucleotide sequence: TGTGCCAGCAGTTCGGACAGGACACCCCCCTACGAGCAGTACTTC.

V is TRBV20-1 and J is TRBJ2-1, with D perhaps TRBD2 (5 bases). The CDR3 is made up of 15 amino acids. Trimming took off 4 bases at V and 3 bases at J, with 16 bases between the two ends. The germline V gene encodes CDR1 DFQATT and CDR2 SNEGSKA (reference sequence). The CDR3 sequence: CSAIPGSGDYNEQFF. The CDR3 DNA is TGCAGTGCTATCCCTGGGAGCGGCGACTACAATGAGCAGTTCTTC.

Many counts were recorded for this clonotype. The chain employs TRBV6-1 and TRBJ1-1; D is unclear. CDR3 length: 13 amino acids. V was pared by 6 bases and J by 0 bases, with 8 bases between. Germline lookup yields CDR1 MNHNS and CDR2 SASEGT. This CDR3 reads CASRGGMNTEAFF. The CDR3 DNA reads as TGTGCCAGCAGAGGAGGCATGAACACTGAAGCTTTCTTT.

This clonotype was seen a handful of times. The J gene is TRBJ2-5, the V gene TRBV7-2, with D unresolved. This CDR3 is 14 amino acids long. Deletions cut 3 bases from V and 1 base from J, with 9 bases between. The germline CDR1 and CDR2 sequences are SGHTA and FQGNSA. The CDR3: CASSLPGVQETQYF. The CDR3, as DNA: TGTGCCAGCAGCTTGCCAGGCGTCCAAGAGACCCAGTACTTC.

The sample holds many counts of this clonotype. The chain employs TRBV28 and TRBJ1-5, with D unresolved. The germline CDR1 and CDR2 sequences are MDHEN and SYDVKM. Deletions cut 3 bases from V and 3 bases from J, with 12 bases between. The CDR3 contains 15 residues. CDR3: CASSFGPGSNQPQHF. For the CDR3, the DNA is TGTGCCAGCAGTTTCGGACCCGGGTCCAATCAGCCCCAGCATTTT.

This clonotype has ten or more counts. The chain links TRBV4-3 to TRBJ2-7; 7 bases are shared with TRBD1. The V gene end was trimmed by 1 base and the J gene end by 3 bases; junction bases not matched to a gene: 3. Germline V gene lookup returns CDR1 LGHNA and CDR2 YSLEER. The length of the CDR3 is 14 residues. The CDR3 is CASSQGQGFYEQYF. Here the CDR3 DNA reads TGCGCCAGCAGCCAAGGACAGGGATTCTACGAGCAGTACTTC.

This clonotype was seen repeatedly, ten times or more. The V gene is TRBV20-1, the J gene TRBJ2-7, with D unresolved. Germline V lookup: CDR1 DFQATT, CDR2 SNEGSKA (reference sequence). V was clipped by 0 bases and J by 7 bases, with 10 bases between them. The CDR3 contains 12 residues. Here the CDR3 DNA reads TGCAGTGCTAGAGAAGCCGACTGGGAGCAGTACTTC. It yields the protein CSAREADWEQYF.

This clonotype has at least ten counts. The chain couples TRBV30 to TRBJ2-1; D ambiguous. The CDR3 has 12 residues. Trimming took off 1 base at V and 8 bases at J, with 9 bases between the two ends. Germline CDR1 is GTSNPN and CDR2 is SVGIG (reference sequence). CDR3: CAWSASLDEQFF. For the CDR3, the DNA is TGTGCCTGGAGTGCCAGCTTGGATGAGCAGTTCTTC.

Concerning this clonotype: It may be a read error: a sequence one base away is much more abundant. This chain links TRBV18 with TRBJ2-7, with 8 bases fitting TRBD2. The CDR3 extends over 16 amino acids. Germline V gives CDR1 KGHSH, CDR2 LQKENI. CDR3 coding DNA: TGTGCCAGCTCACCGTTCCGGGGGGGAGAAAACCACGAGCATTACTTC. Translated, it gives CASSPFRGGENHEHYF. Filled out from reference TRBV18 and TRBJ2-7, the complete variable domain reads NAGVMQNPRHLVRRRGQEARLRCSPMKGHSHVYWYRQLPEEGLKFMVYLQKENIIDESGMPKERFSAEFPKEGPSILRIQQVVRGDSAAYFCASSPFRGGENHEHYFGPGTRLTVT.

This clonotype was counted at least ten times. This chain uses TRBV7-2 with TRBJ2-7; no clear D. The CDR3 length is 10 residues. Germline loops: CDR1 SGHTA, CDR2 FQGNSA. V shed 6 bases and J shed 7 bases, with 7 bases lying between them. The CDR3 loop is CASSGKEQYF. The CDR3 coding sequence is TGTGCCAGCAGTGGGAAGGAGCAGTACTTC.

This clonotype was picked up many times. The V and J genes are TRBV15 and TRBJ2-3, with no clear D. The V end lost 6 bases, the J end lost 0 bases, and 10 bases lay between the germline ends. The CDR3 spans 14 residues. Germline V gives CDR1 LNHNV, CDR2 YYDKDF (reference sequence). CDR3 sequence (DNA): TGTGCCACCAGATACCTCGGGAGCACAGATACGCAGTATTTT. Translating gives CATRYLGSTDTQYF.

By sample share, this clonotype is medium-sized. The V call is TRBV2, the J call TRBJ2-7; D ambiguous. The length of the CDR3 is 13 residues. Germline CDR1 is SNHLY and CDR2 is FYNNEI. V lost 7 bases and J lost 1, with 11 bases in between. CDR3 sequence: CASTLSDSYEQYF. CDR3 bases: TGTGCCAGCACCCTTTCGGATTCCTACGAGCAGTACTTC.

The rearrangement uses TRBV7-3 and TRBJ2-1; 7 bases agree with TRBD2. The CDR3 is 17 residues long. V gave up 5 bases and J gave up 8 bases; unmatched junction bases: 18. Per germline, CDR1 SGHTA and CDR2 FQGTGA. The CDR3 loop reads CASSMGGTGLHKHEQFF. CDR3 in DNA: TGTGCCAGCAGCATGGGGGGGACTGGCCTACACAAGCATGAGCAGTTCTTC.

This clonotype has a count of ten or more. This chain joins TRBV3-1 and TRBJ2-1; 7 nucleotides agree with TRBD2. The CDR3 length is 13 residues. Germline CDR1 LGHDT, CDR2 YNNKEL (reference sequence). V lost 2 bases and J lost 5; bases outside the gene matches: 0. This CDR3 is CASSQREDNEQFF. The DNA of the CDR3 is TGTGCCAGCAGCCAACGGGAGGACAATGAGCAGTTCTTC.

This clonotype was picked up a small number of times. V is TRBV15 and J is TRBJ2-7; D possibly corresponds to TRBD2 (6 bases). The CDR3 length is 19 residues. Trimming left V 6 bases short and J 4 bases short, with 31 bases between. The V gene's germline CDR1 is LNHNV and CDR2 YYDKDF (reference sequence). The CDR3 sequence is CATRNAREKSLTPPYEQYF. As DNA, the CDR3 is TGTGCCACCAGGAACGCACGGGAGAAGTCACTTACACCCCCGTACGAGCAGTACTTC.

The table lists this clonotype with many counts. The CDR3 region is CASSDSWGHGTGELFF. CDR3 nucleotide sequence: TGTGCCAGCAGTGACTCCTGGGGGCATGGCACCGGGGAGCTGTTTTTT. The chain links TRBV6-4 to TRBJ2-2; D is perhaps TRBD1 (6 bases). V shed 0 bases and J shed 4 bases, with 12 bases lying between them. Germline CDR1 is MRHNA and CDR2 is SNTAGT. The CDR3 consists of 16 residues.

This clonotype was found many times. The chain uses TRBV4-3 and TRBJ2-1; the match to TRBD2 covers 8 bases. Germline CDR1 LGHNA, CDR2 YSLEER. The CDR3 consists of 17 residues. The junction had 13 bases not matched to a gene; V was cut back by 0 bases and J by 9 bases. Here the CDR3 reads CASSQDRTSGIVVEQFF. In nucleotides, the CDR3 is TGCGCCAGCAGCCAAGATCGAACTAGCGGAATCGTGGTTGAGCAGTTCTTC.

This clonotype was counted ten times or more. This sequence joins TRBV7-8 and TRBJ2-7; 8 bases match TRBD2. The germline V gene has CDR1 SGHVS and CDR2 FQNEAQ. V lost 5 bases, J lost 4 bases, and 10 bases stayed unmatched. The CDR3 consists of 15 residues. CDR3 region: CASSPSGAGVYEQYF. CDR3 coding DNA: TGTGCCAGCAGCCCCTCGGGAGCGGGAGTATACGAGCAGTACTTC.

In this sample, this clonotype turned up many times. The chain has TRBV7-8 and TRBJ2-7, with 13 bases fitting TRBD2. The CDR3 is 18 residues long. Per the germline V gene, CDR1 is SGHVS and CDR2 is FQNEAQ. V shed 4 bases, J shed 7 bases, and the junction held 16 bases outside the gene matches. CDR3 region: CASSSPWTSGSVEWEQYF. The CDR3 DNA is TGTGCCAGCAGCTCGCCCTGGACTAGCGGGAGCGTAGAGTGGGAGCAGTACTTC.

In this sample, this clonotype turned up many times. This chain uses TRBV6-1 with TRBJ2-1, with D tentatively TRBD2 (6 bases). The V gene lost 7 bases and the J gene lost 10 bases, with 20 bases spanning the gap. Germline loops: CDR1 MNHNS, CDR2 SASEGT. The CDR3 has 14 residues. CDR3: CASTTSIGPLEQFF. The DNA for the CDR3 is TGTGCCAGCACCACTAGCATTGGCCCACTAGAGCAGTTCTTC.

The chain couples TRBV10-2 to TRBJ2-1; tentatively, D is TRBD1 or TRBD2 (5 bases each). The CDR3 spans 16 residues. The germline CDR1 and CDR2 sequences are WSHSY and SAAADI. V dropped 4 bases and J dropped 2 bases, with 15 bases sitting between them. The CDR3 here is CASSVGSEGPYNEQFF. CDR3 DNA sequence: TGCGCCAGCAGTGTCGGTAGCGAGGGGCCCTACAATGAGCAGTTCTTC.